This T cell receptor (beta chain) was recorded in a study of T cell repertoires in cytomegalovirus infection (dated by TCRdb to the late 2010s). About the investigation overall: Peptide stimulations targeted recently identified HLA-C-restricted CMV epitopes, whose presentation resists viral immunomodulation, together with well-studied HLA-B-restricted epitopes. Donor HLA type was relevant to the analysis, as public TCR beta signatures indicated carriage of CMV infection together with the matching HLA type. The research as a whole found: The ex vivo response was dominated by HLA-C-restricted CMV-specific TCR beta clonotypes, which also provided the single most frequent clonotype in two of eight donors. Cumulative frequency of public TCR beta family members discriminated carriers of CMV infection plus the relevant HLA type in this cohort and an independent approximately 400-donor cohort.

TCRdb names Illumina HiSeq 1500 as the instrument used. Clones were called with MiXCR by TCRdb after fastp trimmed the public reads at Q25, and only in-frame beta chains were retained. Every CDR3 protein is listed once, alongside the most common genes and DNA of its rows. Here the sample has approximately 220,000 distinct CDR3 sequences; approximately 38% occur a single time. The top ten constitute roughly three fifths of the sample. Read against the paper, the sample's treatment or condition label means: in vitro stimulation with specific CMV peptide epitopes to enrich CMV-specific T cells. As concerns this clonotype: No cognate antigen has been identified for it. Base qualities are not provided; no much larger clone lies one nucleotide away.

This clonotype was sampled from a human donor in good health (CMV status not recorded). Some clones in this sample may be carry-over from other donors' samples. The sequenced sample was CD8+ T cells from cultured PBMCs, obtained from culture after CMV antigen stimulation.

The CDR3 loop reads CASSHPGNQETQYF. The nucleotide sequence reads as follows: TGTGCCAGCAGCCACCCGGGAAACCAAGAGACCCAGTACTTC. Recombination connected TRBV7-6 to TRBJ2-5, with TRBD2 tentatively as D gene (5 bases match). The trim is 5 bases for V and 0 bases for J, with a gap of 10 bases between the germline ends. As encoded in the germline V gene, CDR1 is SGHVS while CDR2 is FNYEAQ. The CDR3 contains 14 residues, cysteine and phenylalanine counted. Solely the CDR3 DNA is kept, with 42 bases framed from the first base.